One sample yielded the 28 T cell receptor beta chains listed below, sequenced in a study of T-cell memory formation after mild COVID-19. TCRdb reprocessed the 5' RACE reads via MiXCR and lists one record per CDR3 protein. Of 350,000 or so distinct CDR3 sequences detected, around a fifth appear once; the ten largest clones hold under 15%. The sample taken for sequencing was PBMCs or a T cell subset sorted from them (not recorded which). The receptors were sampled from an adult woman who had mild COVID-19 (a few samples of this study predate the infection). Cell type and time point are not known.

The rearrangement joins TRBV3-1 to TRBJ2-5, with D perhaps assigned TRBD1 or TRBD2 (6 bases each). The CDR3 is made up of 17 amino acids. Germline V gives CDR1 LGHDT, CDR2 YNNKEL (reference sequence). V gave up 10 bases and J gave up 2 bases, with 26 bases separating them. The DNA for the CDR3 is TGTGCCACATCCTACCTCGCACCGGGGGCATTACAAGAGACCCAGTACTTC. Translation gives CATSYLAPGALQETQYF.

Concerning this clonotype itself: Sequence at one end of the junction differs from germline and may be a read error. The chain recombines TRBV18 with TRBJ2-2; 7 bases fit TRBD1. The CDR3 spans 14 residues. Germline V gives CDR1 KGHSH, CDR2 LQKENI. Here the CDR3 DNA reads TGTGCCAGCAACGAACAGGGGAACGCCGGGGAGCTGTTTTTT. Amino acid sequence: CASNEQGNAGELFF.

The sample holds a few counts of this clonotype. This rearrangement joins TRBV24-1 to TRBJ2-7, with TRBD2 as a possible D gene (6 bases). Germline V CDR1 and CDR2: KGHDR, SFDVKD. Trimming pared 5 bases from V and 4 bases from J, leaving 11 bases between. CDR3 length equals 13 residues. In DNA, the CDR3 is TGTGCCACCAGTGCCTCCGGGGGTTACGAGCAGTACTTC. This translates into CATSASGGYEQYF.

This clonotype was detected only a few times. The V gene is TRBV7-2, the J gene TRBJ1-6, with 7 nucleotides matching TRBD1. The ends lost 5 bases at V and 5 bases at J; junction bases unmatched: 6. This CDR3 has 15 amino acids. Per germline, CDR1 SGHTA and CDR2 FQGNSA. The chain's CDR3 is CASSTRDSDNSPLHF. Written as DNA, the CDR3 is TGTGCCAGCAGCACTCGGGACAGCGATAATTCACCCCTCCACTTT.

This clonotype came up a few times. This chain uses TRBV5-6 with TRBJ1-1; D not resolved. Germline V gene data show CDR1 as SGHDT and CDR2 as YYEEEE. The CDR3 has 13 residues. Trimming took off 0 bases at V and 7 bases at J, with 10 bases between the two ends. CDR3 sequence reads: CASSLAIRDEAFF. CDR3 sequence (DNA): TGTGCCAGCAGCTTGGCAATTAGGGATGAAGCTTTCTTT.

The V and J genes are TRBV6-5 and TRBJ2-3, with TRBD1 matching over 9 bases. There are 15 residues in the CDR3. Unmatched junction bases numbered 8, after V lost 5 bases and J lost 5 bases. CDR1 is MNHEY and CDR2 is SVGAGI in the germline V gene. CDR3 sequence: CASSPPGQGGDTQYF. For the CDR3, the DNA is TGTGCCAGCAGTCCCCCGGGACAGGGCGGAGATACGCAGTATTTT.

The CDR3 sequence: CASSVDGGPTGELFF. The CDR3 DNA reads TGTGCCAGCAGCGTAGATGGGGGGCCCACCGGGGAGCTGTTTTTT. The chain has TRBV9 and TRBJ2-2; D may be TRBD1 or TRBD2 (6 bases each). Germline V gives CDR1 SGDLS, CDR2 YYNGEE. Trimming took 0 bases from V and 4 from J, leaving 10 bases between them. The CDR3 has 15 amino acids.

J is TRBJ1-4 and V is TRBV4-1; possible D gene TRBD1, 5 bases. Deletions cut 0 bases from V and 7 bases from J, with 12 bases between. Germline assignment: CDR1 MGHRA and CDR2 YSYEKL. This CDR3 region has 15 residues. CDR3 in DNA: TGCGCCAGCAGCCAAGAGGACATAATGGGTGAAAAACTGTTTTTT. It translates to CASSQEDIMGEKLFF.

The genes are TRBV9 and TRBJ1-1; D is perhaps TRBD1 (5 bases). V lost 3 bases, J lost 6 bases, and 9 bases lay in between. This CDR3 is 12 amino acids long. Germline CDR1 and CDR2: SGDLS and YYNGEE. CDR3 nucleotide sequence: TGTGCCAGCAGCGCTGGGGCCCCTGAAGCTTTCTTT. Protein: CASSAGAPEAFF.

The CDR3 protein is CASSFRDRVSYNSPLHF. The CDR3 DNA reads as TGTGCCAGCAGTTTTCGGGACAGGGTTTCCTATAATTCACCCCTCCACTTT. J is TRBJ1-6 and V is TRBV27; 9 bases align to TRBD1. Germline V gene data show CDR1 as MNHEY and CDR2 as SMNVEV (reference sequence). The V and J ends lost 3 bases and 1 base, in that order; junction bases with no gene match: 4. CDR3 size: 17 residues.

Notes on this clonotype: A read error may be the cause here, since a much bigger clone is one base away. The rearrangement joins TRBV7-8 to TRBJ2-5; D uncertain. V lost 0 bases and J lost 5, with 7 bases in between. Germline V CDR1 and CDR2: SGHVS, FQNEAQ. The CDR3 length is 13 residues. The CDR3 DNA sequence: TGTGCCAGCAGCTTAGCTGGCCACGAGACCCAGTACTTC. Translation: CASSLAGHETQYF.

This clonotype occurred a few times. The chain couples TRBV20-1 to TRBJ1-1; D might be TRBD1 (5 bases). Germline loops: CDR1 DFQATT, CDR2 SNEGSKA (reference sequence). The CDR3 length is 14 residues. Trimming took 6 bases from V and 10 from J, leaving 24 bases between them. The CDR3 DNA reads TGCAGTGCCCTCCTCGACATCCCGCGGGGGACAGCTTTCTTT. It translates to CSALLDIPRGTAFF.

This clonotype was counted between two and nine times. This sequence joins TRBV30 and TRBJ2-1; tentatively, D is TRBD2 (5 bases). The CDR3 length is 11 residues. The germline gives CDR1 GTSNPN, CDR2 SVGIG (reference sequence). Trimming cost V 3 bases and J 8 bases, with 8 bases left between them. DNA for the CDR3: TGTGCCTGGAGCCCGAGGGATGAGCAGTTCTTC. This sequence encodes CAWSPRDEQFF.

The chain joins TRBV2 to TRBJ2-5; D is ambiguous. Germline V lookup: CDR1 SNHLY, CDR2 FYNNEI. V lost 6 bases, J lost 0 bases, and 2 bases lay in between. This CDR3 is 11 amino acids long. This chain's CDR3 is CASRNQETQYF. The CDR3 DNA reads as TGTGCCAGCAGGAACCAAGAGACCCAGTACTTC.

CDR3 sequence: CATSRVWTGGVNGYTF. Here the CDR3 DNA reads TGTGCCACCAGCAGAGTTTGGACAGGGGGCGTCAATGGCTACACCTTC. This sequence joins TRBV15 and TRBJ1-2, with TRBD1 matching over 11 bases. CDR3 length equals 16 residues. Germline CDR1 and CDR2: LNHNV and YYDKDF (reference sequence). Losses at the gene ends were 1 base for V and 6 bases for J; bases not matched to a gene: 7.

The chain has TRBV7-9 and TRBJ1-1; TRBD1 is a possible D gene (6 bases). The CDR3 is made up of 16 amino acids. Trimming removed 5 bases at V and 3 bases at J, with 19 bases between. Germline loops: CDR1 SEHNR, CDR2 FQNEAQ (reference sequence). The CDR3 DNA reads TGTGCCAGCAGCCTCCGGCCGGGGGAGGGGGACACTGAAGCTTTCTTT. This translates into CASSLRPGEGDTEAFF.

This clonotype appeared a few times. The chain carries TRBV7-2 and TRBJ1-6; TRBD1 aligns across 8 bases. CDR3 length equals 12 residues. CDR1 SGHTA and CDR2 FQGNSA come from the germline V gene. Losses at the gene ends were 5 bases for V and 15 bases for J; bases not matched to a gene: 6. CDR3: CASSAQGALLHF. DNA of the CDR3: TGTGCCAGCAGCGCCCAGGGGGCCCTCCTCCACTTT.

This clonotype was seen only once. V and J are TRBV20-1 and TRBJ2-7, with TRBD2 matching over 12 bases. The junction had 7 bases not matched to a gene; V was cut back by 5 bases and J by 2 bases. Germline assignment: CDR1 DFQATT and CDR2 SNEGSKA (reference sequence). The CDR3 covers 15 residues. The CDR3 DNA is TGCAGTGCTTCAAGACTAGCGGGAGTACCCTACGAGCAGTACTTC. Translating it yields CSASRLAGVPYEQYF.

The V gene is TRBV12-3 or TRBV12-4, the J gene TRBJ2-7; 7 nucleotides agree with TRBD1. The CDR3 loop spans 17 amino acids. After removal of 8 bases from V and 4 bases from J, the junction contained 20 bases not matched to a gene. This CDR3 is CASGSLAPYRGGYEQYF. CDR3 in DNA: TGTGCCAGCGGTTCCCTCGCACCGTACAGGGGTGGATACGAGCAGTACTTC.

V and J are TRBV5-1 and TRBJ2-5; 11 bases match TRBD2. Germline V lookup: CDR1 SGHRS, CDR2 YFSETQ. The ends lost 4 bases at V and 5 bases at J; junction bases unmatched: 7. This CDR3 region has 15 residues. This chain's CDR3 is CASSLSGRAGETQYF. The CDR3 DNA reads TGCGCCAGCAGCCTTAGCGGGAGGGCCGGGGAGACCCAGTACTTC.

The rearrangement links TRBV29-1 to TRBJ2-1; D assignment may be TRBD1 or TRBD2 (5 bases each). Per the germline V gene, CDR1 is SQVTM and CDR2 is ANQGSEA. CDR3 length: 13 residues. The V end was cut by 7 bases, the J end by 6 bases, with 16 bases between. The CDR3 is CSAPEGSGNEQFF. In DNA form, the CDR3 reads TGCAGCGCCCCCGAGGGGTCGGGCAATGAGCAGTTCTTC.

This clonotype showed up just a few times. The rearrangement joins TRBV7-9 to TRBJ2-1; 8 bases are a match to TRBD1. The junction had 2 bases not matched to a gene; V was cut back by 1 base and J by 12 bases. Per the germline V gene, CDR1 is SEHNR and CDR2 is FQNEAQ (reference sequence). CDR3 length equals 12 residues. The CDR3 nucleotides are TGTGCCAGCAGCTTAGGACAGGGGACGCAGTTCTTC. As protein: CASSLGQGTQFF.

This clonotype has ten or more counts. The chain uses TRBV11-2 and TRBJ2-3, with 9 bases aligning to TRBD1. Germline CDR1 reads SGHAT; CDR2 reads FQNNGV. This CDR3 contains 16 residues. V lost 4 bases to trimming and J lost 4 bases; unmatched junction nucleotides: 9. The CDR3 spells CASSSPRQGEADTQYF. DNA for the CDR3: TGTGCCAGCAGCTCCCCTAGACAGGGGGAAGCAGATACGCAGTATTTT.

The V and J genes are TRBV20-1 and TRBJ2-7; 7 positions agree with TRBD1. Losses at the gene ends were 6 bases for V and 0 bases for J; bases not matched to a gene: 5. Germline V gene data show CDR1 as DFQATT and CDR2 as SNEGSKA (reference sequence). The CDR3 contains 13 residues. As DNA, the CDR3 is TGCAGTGCCCCGGGGACAGCCTCCTACGAGCAGTACTTC. Encoded protein: CSAPGTASYEQYF.

This clonotype was detected only a few times. This sequence joins TRBV29-1 and TRBJ1-3; D is unclear. The CDR3 is 12 residues long. Looked up from germline, CDR1 is SQVTM and CDR2 is ANQGSEA. V lost 3 bases, J lost 0 bases, and 3 bases lay in between. In DNA, the CDR3 is TGCAGCGTTGATGCCTCTGGAAACACCATATATTTT. Amino acids: CSVDASGNTIYF. The complete variable domain, with remaining parts taken from reference TRBV29-1 and TRBJ1-3, reads SAVISQKPSRDICQRGTSLTIQCQVDSQVTMMFWYRQQPGQSLTLIATANQGSEATYESGFVIDKFPISRPNLTFSTLTVSNMSPEDSSIYLCSVDASGNTIYFGEGSWLTVV.

The chain combines TRBV4-1 with TRBJ1-5; D gene uncertain. Germline V gene data show CDR1 as MGHRA and CDR2 as YSYEKL. The CDR3 covers 14 residues. The V gene lost 1 base and the J gene lost 4 bases, with 8 bases spanning the gap. The CDR3 bases are TGCGCCAGCAGCCAAGCTGGAATGAATCAGCCCCAGCATTTT. It codes for CASSQAGMNQPQHF.

This chain uses TRBV10-3 with TRBJ2-2; possibly TRBD2 for D (7 bases). The CDR3 sequence is 17 residues long. Germline values: CDR1 ENHRY, CDR2 SYGVKD. Trimming removed 6 bases from V and 4 bases from J, with 21 bases in between. Here the CDR3 reads CAIRNKKTGGGTGELFF. Here the CDR3 DNA reads TGTGCCATCAGGAATAAAAAAACGGGGGGCGGCACCGGGGAGCTGTTTTTT.

The chain is built from TRBV25-1 and TRBJ1-1, with D unclear. Germline CDR1 is MGHDK and CDR2 is SYGVNS. The ends were cut back, 4 bases at V and 1 base at J, with 16 bases in the middle. CDR3 length: 16 amino acids. CDR3 DNA sequence: TGTGCCAGCAGTGCCCCTCCGAGGTACGGGAACACTGAAGCTTTCTTT. Translating it yields CASSAPPRYGNTEAFF.